Here is one TCR beta chain with its context. The sample is drawn from a study of neoadjuvant nivolumab and ipilimumab in lung cancer. With 8 bases removed from V and 1 base from J, the gap between germline ends came to 13 bases. The CDR3 loop spans 13 amino acids. The germline CDR1 and CDR2 sequences are GTSNPN and SVGIG (reference sequence). Assay: immunoSEQ multiplex PCR; the TCRdb copy retains only in-frame clones and omits some. The sample consists of tens of thousands of clones, around 89% of them appearing once. The TCR originated in an adult with non-small cell lung cancer. Some clones in this sample may be carry-over from other donors' samples. The sample here was blood, taken before neoadjuvant nivolumab, alone or with ipilimumab. The chain couples TRBV30 to TRBJ2-3, with D perhaps TRBD1 or TRBD2 (5 bases each). CDR3 sequence: CAGGRGGTDTQYF. The CDR3 bases are TGTGCCGGGGGTAGGGGAGGCACAGATACGCAGTATTTT.